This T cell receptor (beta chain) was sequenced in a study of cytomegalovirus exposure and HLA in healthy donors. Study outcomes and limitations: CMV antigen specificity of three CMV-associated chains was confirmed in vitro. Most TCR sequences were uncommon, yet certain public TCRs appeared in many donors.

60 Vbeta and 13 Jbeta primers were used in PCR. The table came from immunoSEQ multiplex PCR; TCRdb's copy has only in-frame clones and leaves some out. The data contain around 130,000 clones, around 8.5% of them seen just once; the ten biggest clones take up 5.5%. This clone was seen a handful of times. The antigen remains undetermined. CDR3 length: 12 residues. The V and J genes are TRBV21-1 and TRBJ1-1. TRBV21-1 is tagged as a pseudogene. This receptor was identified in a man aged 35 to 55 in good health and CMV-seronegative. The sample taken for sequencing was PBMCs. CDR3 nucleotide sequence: TGTGCCAGCAGCCTGGGGGGGGATCAAGCTTTCTTT. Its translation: CASSLGGDQAFF.